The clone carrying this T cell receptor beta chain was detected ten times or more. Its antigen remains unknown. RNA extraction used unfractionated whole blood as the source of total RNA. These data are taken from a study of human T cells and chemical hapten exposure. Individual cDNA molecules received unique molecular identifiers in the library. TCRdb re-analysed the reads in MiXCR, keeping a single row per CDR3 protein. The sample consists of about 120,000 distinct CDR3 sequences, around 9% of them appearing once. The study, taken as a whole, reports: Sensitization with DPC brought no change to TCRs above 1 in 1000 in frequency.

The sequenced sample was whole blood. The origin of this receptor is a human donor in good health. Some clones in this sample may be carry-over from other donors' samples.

The CDR3 loop reads CASSLVGTGNEKLFF. The CDR3 bases are TGTGCCAGCAGCTTAGTGGGGACAGGAAATGAAAAACTGTTTTTT. The rearrangement links TRBV7-9 to TRBJ1-4; the match to TRBD1 covers 8 bases. The CDR3 runs 15 residues. Trimming removed 1 base from V and 5 bases from J; junction bases left unmatched: 3. Germline V gene data show CDR1 as SEHNR and CDR2 as FQNEAQ (reference sequence).